These 29 T cell receptor beta chains were all obtained from the same sample, sequenced in a study of Ad26.COV2.S vaccination and SARS-CoV-2 variants. Treatment noted: about 20 received Ad26.COV2.S at low or high dose, single or two shots; about 5 received placebo; per-sample allocation not given. Sampling was done on day 63 after the first vaccine or placebo injection. Assay used: immunoSEQ multiplex PCR; TCRdb lists only in-frame clones, some missing. Of roughly 510,000 clones in the sample, roughly nine tenths were seen once. This sample comprised peripheral blood, obtained in a trial of Ad26.COV2.S vaccine versus placebo. These receptors all come from a person between 18 and 60 years old who received the Ad26.COV2.S COVID-19 vaccine or a placebo.

The rearrangement links TRBV4-3 to TRBJ2-5, with D hard to call. Trimming took off 1 base at V and 2 bases at J, with 11 bases between the two ends. From germline, CDR1 is LGHNA and CDR2 YSLEER. The length of the CDR3 is 15 residues. The CDR3 loop is CASSQGFPAQETQYF. In DNA form, the CDR3 reads TGCGCCAGCAGCCAAGGGTTCCCCGCTCAAGAGACCCAGTACTTC.

V gene TRBV4-3 combines with J gene TRBJ1-2, with D maybe TRBD1 (5 bases). Looked up from germline, CDR1 is LGHNA and CDR2 is YSLEER. V lost 4 bases, J lost 0 bases, and 18 bases lay in between. The CDR3 spans 17 residues. The CDR3: CASSPGRGSWANYGYTF. The CDR3 nucleotides are TGCGCCAGCAGCCCCGGACGGGGCTCTTGGGCTAACTATGGCTACACCTTC.

A note on this clone: This sample includes further DNA sequences coding for the same CDR3. This sequence joins TRBV5-1 and TRBJ2-3, with D unresolved. This CDR3 contains 15 residues. Trimming stripped 0 bases from V and 0 bases from J, with 8 bases between. Germline CDR1 SGHRS, CDR2 YFSETQ. CDR3 sequence reads: CASSLVQSSTDTQYF. For the CDR3, the DNA is TGCGCCAGCAGCTTGGTTCAGTCCAGCACAGATACGCAGTATTTT.

CDR3 coding DNA: TGCGCCAGCCGCCCAGGAGCAACTAATGAAAAACTGTTTTTT. Its translation: CASRPGATNEKLFF. This chain joins TRBV5-1 and TRBJ1-4; D remains unclear. CDR3 length equals 14 residues. The germline CDR1 and CDR2 sequences are SGHRS and YFSETQ. V lost 7 bases, J lost 0 bases, and 10 bases lay in between.

The chain carries TRBV30 and TRBJ2-7; D may be TRBD1 (6 bases). Germline V gene data show CDR1 as GTSNPN and CDR2 as SVGIG (reference sequence). CDR3 size: 15 residues. V was pared by 0 bases and J by 0 bases, with 12 bases between. This CDR3 reads CAWSVRGTSSYEQYF. The CDR3 region has the DNA TGTGCCTGGAGTGTACGAGGGACAAGCTCCTACGAGCAGTACTTC.

The J gene is TRBJ1-1, the V gene TRBV27; 8 bases align to TRBD1. V trimming: 5 bases; J trimming: 1 base; junction bases outside the gene matches: 3. The CDR3 is made up of 14 amino acids. Germline CDR1 reads MNHEY; CDR2 reads SMNVEV (reference sequence). CDR3: CASSRTGSNTEAFF. The CDR3, as DNA: TGTGCCAGCAGTCGGACAGGGTCGAACACTGAAGCTTTCTTT.

The V and J genes are TRBV28 and TRBJ1-2, with D perhaps matching TRBD1 (5 bases). Deletions cut 7 bases from V and 2 bases from J, with 11 bases between. The germline V gene has CDR1 MDHEN and CDR2 SYDVKM. This CDR3 has 13 amino acids. CDR3 loop: CASTWGGNYGYTF. CDR3 DNA sequence: TGTGCCAGCACCTGGGGCGGCAACTATGGCTACACCTTC.

V and J are TRBV19 and TRBJ2-1, with 9 bases that match TRBD2. The CDR3 spans 16 residues. The germline V gene encodes CDR1 LNHDA and CDR2 SQIVND (reference sequence). Germline trimming cut 3 bases from V and 15 bases from J; bases unmatched to any gene: 18. The CDR3 loop reads CASSINSRTSAQKVFF. CDR3 nucleotide sequence: TGTGCCAGTAGTATTAATAGCAGGACTAGCGCCCAGAAGGTGTTCTTC.

The V gene is TRBV3-1 (or the pseudogene TRBV3-2), the J gene TRBJ1-3; no reliable D call. V shed 1 base and J shed 4 bases, with 8 bases lying between them. The CDR3 length is 14 residues. Germline lookup yields CDR1 LGHDT and CDR2 YNNKEL (reference sequence). Here the CDR3 reads CASSQVGVGNTIYF. The CDR3 coding sequence is TGTGCCAGCAGCCAAGTGGGAGTCGGAAACACCATATATTTT.

The chain uses TRBV9 and TRBJ2-2; a weak D match, TRBD2 (6 bases). In germline, CDR1 is SGDLS, CDR2 YYNGEE. This CDR3 has 16 residues. The germline V and J ends were trimmed by 0 bases and 6 bases, with 15 bases remaining between them. The CDR3 sequence is CASSVGPQLAPGELFF. The CDR3 bases are TGTGCCAGCAGCGTAGGCCCCCAACTAGCCCCCGGGGAGCTGTTTTTT.

The chain recombines TRBV10-2 with TRBJ1-1; D uncertain. The CDR3 covers 12 residues. Between the trimmed V and J ends, which lost 7 bases and 5 bases, there was a span of 11 bases. Germline V gene lookup returns CDR1 WSHSY and CDR2 SAAADI. The chain's CDR3 is CASTGLRTEAFF. CDR3 nucleotide sequence: TGCGCCAGCACCGGACTGCGGACTGAAGCTTTCTTT.

The rearrangement uses TRBV5-1 and TRBJ2-3; D unclear. CDR1 is SGHRS and CDR2 is YFSETQ in the germline V gene. This CDR3 has 14 residues. Trimming stripped 5 bases from V and 1 base from J, with 11 bases between. The CDR3 sequence: CASSPNHGTDTQYF. The CDR3 coding sequence is TGCGCCAGCAGTCCGAATCACGGCACAGATACGCAGTATTTT.

The chain employs TRBV28 and TRBJ2-1; 10 bases are shared with TRBD2. The CDR3 contains 14 residues. In germline, CDR1 is MDHEN, CDR2 SYDVKM. J gave up 6 bases and V 10 bases, and 9 bases lay outside the gene matches. CDR3 nucleotides: TGTGCCACAGACATAGCGGGAGGATCCAATGAGCAGTTCTTC. The encoded protein is CATDIAGGSNEQFF.

About this clone: This same CDR3 is encoded by further DNA sequences in the sample. The chain has TRBV13 and TRBJ2-6; D is ambiguous. The CDR3 has 15 amino acids. The ends were cut back, 5 bases at V and 2 bases at J, with 10 bases in the middle. From germline, CDR1 is PRHDT and CDR2 FYEKMQ (reference sequence). The CDR3 sequence is CASSPRVTGANVLTF. The CDR3, as DNA: TGTGCCAGCAGCCCCCGTGTCACTGGGGCCAACGTCCTGACTTTC.

The genes are TRBV3-1 (or the pseudogene TRBV3-2) and TRBJ2-1; no definite D call. Trimming left V 3 bases short and J 1 base short, with 7 bases between. CDR3 length equals 14 residues. Looked up from germline, CDR1 is LGHDT and CDR2 is YNNKEL (reference sequence). CDR3 protein: CASSQLHSYNEQFF. CDR3 coding DNA: TGTGCCAGCAGCCAGTTGCATTCCTACAATGAGCAGTTCTTC.

This sequence joins TRBV27 and TRBJ2-7; the D is unclear. V shed 4 bases and J shed 3 bases, with 10 bases lying between them. Germline V gene data show CDR1 as MNHEY and CDR2 as SMNVEV (reference sequence). The CDR3 consists of 13 residues. The CDR3 reads CASSSETLYEQYF. CDR3 nucleotides: TGTGCCAGCAGTTCCGAGACGCTCTACGAGCAGTACTTC.

The chain joins TRBV28 to TRBJ1-1, with D possibly TRBD1 on 5 matching bases. The germline V gene has CDR1 MDHEN and CDR2 SYDVKM. The V end lost 3 bases, the J end lost 3 bases, and 17 bases lay between the germline ends. This CDR3 is built from 16 residues. CDR3 residues: CASSFSGPPLDTEAFF. CDR3 coding DNA: TGTGCCAGCAGTTTTTCGGGACCCCCCTTGGACACTGAAGCTTTCTTT.

V usage is TRBV7-2 and J usage is TRBJ2-7; the D gene could be TRBD1 or TRBD2 (6 bases each). CDR1 is SGHTA, CDR2 FQGNSA, per germline. Trimming stripped 5 bases from V and 0 bases from J, with 17 bases between. The CDR3 loop spans 16 amino acids. CDR3 protein: CASSPTRDTSSYEQYF. The CDR3 DNA follows: TGTGCCAGCAGCCCGACGCGGGACACCAGCTCCTACGAGCAGTACTTC.

V gene TRBV19 combines with J gene TRBJ2-7, with 7 bases identical to TRBD2. The V segment lost 10 bases and the J segment 3 bases; nucleotides outside the gene matches: 9. The CDR3 is 13 amino acids. The germline V gene encodes CDR1 LNHDA and CDR2 SQIVND (reference sequence). Here the CDR3 reads CATGTIRGYEQYF. In DNA form, the CDR3 reads TGTGCCACCGGGACTATTCGGGGCTACGAGCAGTACTTC.

The chain uses TRBV28 and TRBJ2-6; no reliable D call. From germline, CDR1 is MDHEN and CDR2 SYDVKM. This CDR3 has 13 residues. With 3 bases removed from V and 4 bases from J, the gap between germline ends came to 4 bases. In nucleotides, the CDR3 is TGTGCCAGCAGTTTTTTCGGGGCCAACGTCCTGACTTTC. The encoded protein is CASSFFGANVLTF.

The chain employs TRBV5-5 and TRBJ1-4, with D perhaps matching TRBD1 (5 bases). V lost 3 bases, J lost 3 bases, and 15 bases lay in between. Germline CDR1 and CDR2: SGHKS and YYEKEE (reference sequence). The CDR3 runs to 16 residues. CDR3 coding DNA: TGTGCCAGCAGCTCCAACCCCGGGGGAGCTAATGAAAAACTGTTTTTT. It is translated as CASSSNPGGANEKLFF. Using reference TRBV5-5 and TRBJ1-4 for the parts outside the CDR3, the full variable domain is DAGVTQSPTHLIKTRGQQVTLRCSPISGHKSVSWYQQVLGQGPQFIFQYYEKEERGRGNFPDRFSARQFPNYSSELNVNALLLGDSALYLCASSSNPGGANEKLFFGSGTQLSVL.

This chain uses TRBV15 with TRBJ1-4; tentatively, D is TRBD1 (6 bases). The CDR3 runs 20 residues. Germline CDR1 reads LNHNV; CDR2 reads YYDKDF (reference sequence). Trimming pared 0 bases from V and 3 bases from J, leaving 23 bases between. For the CDR3, the DNA is TGTGCCACCAGCAGAGATAGGTCCCCCCCAGGGGCCGTTTCTAATGAAAAACTGTTTTTT. Translated, it gives CATSRDRSPPGAVSNEKLFF.

The chain combines TRBV7-2 with TRBJ1-5; TRBD1 matches at 7 bases. CDR1 SGHTA and CDR2 FQGNSA come from the germline V gene. The CDR3 contains 16 residues. J lost 0 bases, V lost 7 bases, and 9 bases had no gene match. CDR3 in amino acids: CASTQGGPASNQPQHF. CDR3 in DNA: TGTGCCAGCACCCAGGGGGGGCCCGCTAGCAATCAGCCCCAGCATTTT.

This rearrangement joins TRBV4-2 to TRBJ2-7; tentatively, D is TRBD1 (5 bases). The CDR3 contains 16 residues. From germline, CDR1 is LGHNA and CDR2 YNFKEQ. V lost 1 base to trimming and J lost 0 bases, with 13 bases between them. CDR3 DNA: TGTGCCAGCAGCCAAGGGGTCGGCAGGGCCTCCTACGAGCAGTACTTC. This sequence encodes CASSQGVGRASYEQYF.

The V and J genes are TRBV6-5 and TRBJ1-2, with D possibly matching TRBD1 (5 bases). The CDR3 runs 15 residues. In germline, CDR1 is MNHEY, CDR2 SVGAGI. V was pared by 0 bases and J by 0 bases, with 8 bases between. CDR3 sequence: CASSYSGGTNYGYTF. The CDR3, as DNA: TGTGCCAGCAGTTACTCGGGGGGGACTAACTATGGCTACACCTTC.

This chain joins TRBV14 and TRBJ1-1; TRBD1 agrees at 7 bases. This CDR3 is 14 amino acids long. Germline V gene data show CDR1 as SGHDN and CDR2 as FVKESK. V lost 2 bases and J lost 1; bases outside the gene matches: 1. The CDR3 DNA is TGTGCCAGCAGCCAAAGGACAGGGAACACTGAAGCTTTCTTT. This translates into CASSQRTGNTEAFF.

This clone came up once. This chain joins TRBV19 and TRBJ2-3; 14 bases map to TRBD2. The V segment lost 0 bases and the J segment 4 bases; nucleotides outside the gene matches: 0. The germline V gene encodes CDR1 LNHDA and CDR2 SQIVND (reference sequence). The CDR3 totals 16 residues. CDR3 protein: CASSIEGLAGADTQYF. The CDR3 DNA sequence: TGTGCCAGTAGTATAGAGGGACTAGCGGGAGCAGATACGCAGTATTTT.

This clone was observed a single time. V is TRBV20-1 and J is TRBJ1-1; D is unclear. The V and J ends lost 3 bases and 4 bases respectively, with 15 bases between them. Germline assignment: CDR1 DFQATT and CDR2 SNEGSKA (reference sequence). The CDR3 extends over 14 amino acids. The CDR3 is CSASRNIRVTEAFF. CDR3 DNA: TGCAGTGCTAGTAGAAATATAAGGGTCACTGAAGCTTTCTTT.

The chain joins TRBV28 to TRBJ2-7, with D unresolved. V dropped 3 bases and J dropped 3 bases, with 18 bases sitting between them. The CDR3 spans 16 residues. The germline V gene has CDR1 MDHEN and CDR2 SYDVKM. This CDR3 reads CASSFILRVSNYEQYF. CDR3 coding DNA: TGTGCCAGCAGTTTCATTCTTCGGGTCAGCAACTACGAGCAGTACTTC.